Presented here are 18 T cell receptor beta chains from one specimen sequenced in a study of blood T cell repertoires in COVID-19. Produced via immunoSEQ multiplex PCR; TCRdb's table is partial and in-frame only. The sample lists over 250,000 clones, roughly nine tenths occurring once. What was sequenced was peripheral blood. The receptors were sampled from a man aged 45-65 years with acute or convalescent COVID-19.

This chain connects TRBV18 to TRBJ1-1; possibly TRBD1 for D (6 bases). CDR3 length equals 16 residues. V was cut by 6 bases and J by 0 bases, with 17 bases left in between. The germline gives CDR1 KGHSH, CDR2 LQKENI. CDR3 DNA: TGTGCCAGCTCCCCCGGGACATTAACCATGAACACTGAAGCTTTCTTT. Translating gives CASSPGTLTMNTEAFF.

The rearrangement uses TRBV3-1 (or the pseudogene TRBV3-2) and TRBJ2-7; 8 positions agree with TRBD2. This CDR3 has 15 residues. Germline CDR1 and CDR2: LGHDT and YNNKEL (reference sequence). Trimming removed 3 bases from V and 0 bases from J; junction bases left unmatched: 4. The CDR3 DNA sequence: TGTGCCAGCAGCCAGCGCGGGGGGATCTCCTACGAGCAGTACTTC. Protein product: CASSQRGGISYEQYF.

Here the CDR3 reads CASSQDKSIVGGVYGYTF. CDR3 coding DNA: TGCGCCAGCAGCCAAGATAAGAGTATCGTCGGGGGAGTCTATGGCTACACCTTC. The gene calls are TRBV4-1 and TRBJ1-2, with TRBD1 as a possible D gene (5 bases). The V gene's germline CDR1 is MGHRA and CDR2 YSYEKL. The germline V and J ends were trimmed by 0 bases and 4 bases, with 21 bases remaining between them. The CDR3 runs to 18 residues.

This sequence joins TRBV3-1 (or the pseudogene TRBV3-2) and TRBJ2-1; D might be TRBD2 (5 bases). V was clipped by 7 bases and J by 2 bases, with 6 bases between them. CDR3 length equals 12 residues. Germline V gene sequence: CDR1 LGHDT, CDR2 YNNKEL (reference sequence). The CDR3 region is CASTGAYNEQFF. In nucleotides, the CDR3 is TGTGCCAGCACCGGGGCCTACAATGAGCAGTTCTTC.

The rearrangement uses TRBV3-1 (or the pseudogene TRBV3-2) and TRBJ2-3; weak D call: TRBD2 (5 bases). V was cut by 2 bases and J by 6 bases, with 9 bases left in between. Germline V gene lookup returns CDR1 LGHDT and CDR2 YNNKEL (reference sequence). This CDR3 is 13 amino acids long. In DNA, the CDR3 is TGTGCCAGCAGCCAAACTCGCGGGGATACGCAGTATTTT. Protein: CASSQTRGDTQYF.

The rearrangement joins TRBV7-2 to TRBJ1-2, with 8 bases fitting TRBD1. Looked up from germline, CDR1 is SGHTA and CDR2 is FQGNSA. The ends lost 4 bases at V and 5 bases at J; junction bases unmatched: 3. The CDR3 sequence is 13 residues long. CDR3 nucleotide sequence: TGTGCCAGCAGCTGGGGACAGGCATATGGCTACACCTTC. This gives the protein CASSWGQAYGYTF.

The gene calls are TRBV5-1 and TRBJ2-2; D may be TRBD1 (5 bases). Trimming shortened V by 4 bases and J by 1 base, and 11 bases separated the two germline ends. Germline V gene lookup returns CDR1 SGHRS and CDR2 YFSETQ. The CDR3 contains 15 residues. CDR3 loop: CASSLLTENTGELFF. CDR3 nucleotides: TGCGCCAGCAGCCTATTGACAGAGAACACCGGGGAGCTGTTTTTT.

V and J are TRBV19 and TRBJ1-6; TRBD1 is a possible D gene (6 bases). Per germline, CDR1 LNHDA and CDR2 SQIVND (reference sequence). Deletions cut 4 bases from V and 6 bases from J, with 16 bases between. The CDR3 has 16 residues. The CDR3 sequence is CASSTGGGHFNSPLHF. CDR3 bases: TGTGCCAGTAGTACCGGGGGGGGACACTTTAATTCACCCCTCCACTTT. The full variable domain, completed using reference TRBV19 and TRBJ1-6, is DGGITQSPKYLFRKEGQNVTLSCEQNLNHDAMYWYRQDPGQGLRLIYYSQIVNDFQKGDIAEGYSVSREKKESFPLTVTSAQKNPTAFYLCASSTGGGHFNSPLHFGNGTRLTVT.

This sequence joins TRBV3-1 (or the pseudogene TRBV3-2) and TRBJ2-7; TRBD1 agrees at 8 bases. Trimming cost V 4 bases and J 2 bases; bases outside gene matches: 16. Looked up from germline, CDR1 is LGHDT and CDR2 is YNNKEL (reference sequence). The CDR3 covers 18 residues. The CDR3 DNA reads as TGTGCCAGCAGCCGCAGGATGACAGGGGATTTAACCCCCTACGAGCAGTACTTC. Residues: CASSRRMTGDLTPYEQYF.

The chain is built from TRBV2 and TRBJ1-5; TRBD1 might be the D (6 bases). Germline V gene lookup returns CDR1 SNHLY and CDR2 FYNNEI. Between the trimmed V and J ends, which lost 4 bases and 4 bases, there was a span of 14 bases. The CDR3 contains 15 residues. CDR3 in DNA: TGTGCCAGCAGTGTACTAGGGGGGGGTAATCAGCCCCAGCATTTT. It yields the protein CASSVLGGGNQPQHF.

This chain links TRBV24-1 with TRBJ2-2; D possibly corresponds to TRBD2 (5 bases). The germline gives CDR1 KGHDR, CDR2 SFDVKD. The CDR3 totals 15 residues. Trimming took 3 bases from V and 7 from J, leaving 14 bases between them. The CDR3 is CATSDTTPRDGELFF. The CDR3 DNA sequence: TGTGCCACCAGTGATACGACTCCGAGGGACGGGGAGCTGTTTTTT.

The rearrangement links TRBV6-1 to TRBJ1-1; TRBD1 agrees at 7 bases. Germline CDR1 and CDR2: MNHNS and SASEGT. The CDR3 has 17 residues. The trim removed 4 bases at V and 0 bases at J, leaving 11 bases unmatched. This CDR3 is CASSATGAYLMNTEAFF. The CDR3 coding sequence is TGTGCCAGCAGTGCAACAGGGGCCTACCTTATGAACACTGAAGCTTTCTTT.

V usage is TRBV14 and J usage is TRBJ1-6; 7 bases are shared with TRBD1. Germline CDR1 and CDR2: SGHDN and FVKESK. This CDR3 region has 14 residues. V lost 0 bases to trimming and J lost 7 bases; unmatched junction nucleotides: 0. Here the CDR3 reads CASSQDRGNSPLHF. Here the CDR3 DNA reads TGTGCCAGCAGCCAAGACAGGGGGAATTCACCCCTCCACTTT.

This chain's CDR3 is CASSLGQGTSGYTF. The CDR3, as DNA: TGTGCCAGCAGCTTGGGACAGGGGACAAGTGGCTACACCTTC. The rearrangement joins TRBV11-2 to TRBJ1-2, with 10 bases fitting TRBD1. After removal of 3 bases from V and 7 bases from J, the junction contained 5 bases not matched to a gene. The CDR3 length is 14 residues. Germline CDR1 SGHAT, CDR2 FQNNGV.

The J gene is TRBJ2-7, the V gene TRBV2; 7 bases agree with TRBD1. V was clipped by 8 bases and J by 2 bases; unmatched bases: 3. Germline CDR1 is SNHLY and CDR2 is FYNNEI. The CDR3 consists of 12 residues. The CDR3 nucleotides read TGTGCCAGCGGACAGGAGACCTACGAGCAGTACTTC. This sequence encodes CASGQETYEQYF. Complete variable domain (other parts from reference TRBV2 and TRBJ2-7): EPEVTQTPSHQVTQMGQEVILRCVPISNHLYFYWYRQILGQKVEFLVSFYNNEISEKSEIFDDQFSVERPDGSNFTLKIRSTKLEDSAMYFCASGQETYEQYFGPGTRLTVT.

V and J are TRBV19 and TRBJ2-1, with 7 positions matching TRBD1. Germline V gives CDR1 LNHDA, CDR2 SQIVND (reference sequence). There are 15 residues in the CDR3. V dropped 4 bases and J dropped 4; count of bases not matched to a gene: 7. CDR3: CASSTRGQSYNEQFF. Written as DNA, the CDR3 is TGTGCCAGTAGTACCCGGGGACAGTCGTACAATGAGCAGTTCTTC.

The J gene is TRBJ2-6, the V gene TRBV5-1, with a weak D call TRBD1 (6 bases). Per germline, CDR1 SGHRS and CDR2 YFSETQ. V lost 0 bases to trimming and J lost 4 bases, with 14 bases between them. The CDR3 has 17 amino acids. The CDR3: CASSLAGAQSGANVLTF. The CDR3 DNA sequence: TGCGCCAGCAGCTTGGCAGGGGCGCAATCCGGGGCCAACGTCCTGACTTTC.

This clone occurred a few times. The chain employs TRBV9 and TRBJ2-1; 7 nucleotides agree with TRBD2. J was trimmed by 7 bases and V by 0 bases; bases with no gene match: 7. Germline CDR1 reads SGDLS; CDR2 reads YYNGEE. The CDR3 sequence is 15 residues long. The CDR3 nucleotides read TGTGCCAGCAGCGTAGGAAGCGGGGTTTGGAATGAGCAGTTCTTC. Translated: CASSVGSGVWNEQFF. Based on the CDR3 plus reference TRBV9 and TRBJ2-1, the full variable domain is DSGVTQTPKHLITATGQRVTLRCSPRSGDLSVYWYQQSLDQGLQFLIQYYNGEERAKGNILERFSAQQFPDLHSELNLSSLELGDSALYFCASSVGSGVWNEQFFGPGTRLTVL.